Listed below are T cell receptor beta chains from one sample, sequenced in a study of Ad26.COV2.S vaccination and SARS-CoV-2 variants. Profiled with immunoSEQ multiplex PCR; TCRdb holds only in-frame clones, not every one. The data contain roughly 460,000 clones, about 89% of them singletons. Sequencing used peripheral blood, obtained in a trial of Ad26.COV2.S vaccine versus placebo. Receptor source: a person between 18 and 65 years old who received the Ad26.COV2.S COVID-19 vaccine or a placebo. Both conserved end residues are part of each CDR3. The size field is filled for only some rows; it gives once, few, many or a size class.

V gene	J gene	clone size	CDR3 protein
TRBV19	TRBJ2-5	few	CASSIWGQGQETQYF
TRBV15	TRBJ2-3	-	CATSTDPARVTPNTQYF
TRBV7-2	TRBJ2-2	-	CASSPEPGHTGELFF
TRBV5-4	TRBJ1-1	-	CASRDRANTEAFF
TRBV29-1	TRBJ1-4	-	CSVVPLGGEKLFF
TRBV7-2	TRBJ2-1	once	CASRHTTFQGIDEQFF
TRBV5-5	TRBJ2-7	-	CASSPIASASSYEQYF
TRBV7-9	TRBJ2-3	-	CASSFSPGGTDTQYF
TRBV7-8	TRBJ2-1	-	CASSLLWGRSAYNEQFF
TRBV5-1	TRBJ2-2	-	CASINLPGLAANTGELFF
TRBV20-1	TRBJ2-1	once	CSASGYNEQFF
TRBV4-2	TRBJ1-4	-	CASSHPGHVNEKLFF
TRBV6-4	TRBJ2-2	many	CASSVTSTGELFF
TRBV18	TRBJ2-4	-	CASSPGGGNIQYF
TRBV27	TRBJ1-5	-	CASSFLGEGRPQHF
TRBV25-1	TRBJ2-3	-	CASSRGGVGTDTQYF
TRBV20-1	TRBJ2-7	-	CSASLNEQYF
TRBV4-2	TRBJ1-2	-	CASSHPMDRAYGYTF
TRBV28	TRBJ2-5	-	CASSLKEETQYF
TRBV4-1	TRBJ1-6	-	CASSQGLKYNSPLHF
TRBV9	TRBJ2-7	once	CASSPDGSPYEQYF
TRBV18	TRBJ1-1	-	CASSPPRGARNTEAFF